The sequence of this T cell receptor beta chain was determined in a study of regulatory T cells in long-lasting Graves disease. Study-level information: Positivity for TSH receptor antibodies plus over 5 years of antithyroid drugs meant persistent Graves' disease. Study-level results: The persistent group shared 2,741 public clonotypes, more than the 966 shared by new patients. It was in persistent disease that TRBV28, TRBJ1-2 and TRBJ2-5 were favored.

CDR3 length: 20 amino acids. Germline CDR1 and CDR2: MDHEN and SYDVKM. The ends were cut back, 6 bases at V and 3 bases at J, with 30 bases in the middle. Relying on iRepertoire HTBI primers and Arm-PCR of CDR3 regions, the team built TCR beta libraries. Authors' data handling: Detected in the samples were just over 60 TRBV and 14 TRBJ segments. TCRdb re-analysed the multiplex PCR reads in MiXCR, keeping a single row per CDR3 protein. The V and J calls reflect TCRdb's pipeline rather than the authors' work. Seen here are approximately 400,000 distinct CDR3 sequences, approximately 25% observed once, and the top ten hold approximately 30%. Comments on this clonotype: The target antigen is unknown.

Time point given: persistent/refractory GD, antithyroid drugs over 5 years with positive TRAb. PBMC-extracted RNA yielded the TCR library. The rearrangement links TRBV28 to TRBJ2-1, with D possibly being TRBD1 (7 bases). This sample comprised peripheral blood mononuclear cells (PBMCs), obtained when the disease was refractory, from a patient treated with antithyroid drugs. The sequence was obtained from a woman between 40 and 55 years old with Graves disease. The CDR3 sequence is CASSLTGRFGAGLLYNEQFF. The CDR3, as DNA: TGTGCCAGCAGCCTGACAGGGAGGTTCGGGGCCGGATTACTCTACAATGAGCAGTTCTTC.